The clone carrying this T cell receptor (beta chain) was recorded only once. Its target is unknown. Germline-derived CDR1 and CDR2 are SGHAT and FQNNGV. There are 14 residues in the CDR3. Unmatched junction bases numbered 9, after V lost 8 bases and J lost 5 bases. This specimen comes from a study of OX40 agonist ivuxolimab in advanced cancers. On the study more broadly: A mean age of roughly 66 years, range about 20 to 79, was recorded, and 80% to 90% were male.

The method was immunoSEQ multiplex PCR; TCRdb's version includes in-frame clones alone and lacks a portion of them. The profile shows about 35,000 clones, 60% to 85% of them singletons. Findings of the study overall: There were also nonresponders showing low normalized T-cell clonal expansion. It was not determined which antigens were specifically recognized by the peripheral T cells that had undergone clonal expansion.

The TCR comes from an adult with an advanced solid tumor such as melanoma, head and neck, liver or kidney cancer. The material was CD4+ or CD8+ T cells sorted from blood, obtained in a trial of the OX40 agonist ivuxolimab. The V gene is TRBV11-2, the J gene TRBJ2-5; 9 bases agree with TRBD1. The chain's CDR3 is CASQTQGAGETQYF. The CDR3 nucleotides read TGTGCCAGCCAAACACAGGGGGCGGGGGAGACCCAGTACTTC.